This passage covers 24 T cell receptor beta chains from one sample sequenced in a study of CD8 T cells in Susac syndrome. The RNA input was 0.5 to 1 ug, and it was reverse transcribed with random hexamers. TCRdb re-analysed the immunoSEQ multiplex PCR reads in MiXCR, keeping a single row per CDR3 protein. The table lists about 210,000 distinct CDR3 sequences, roughly 95% of them singletons. The sample comprised CD4+ T cells from PBMCs. The receptors originated from a human donor in good health.

The CDR3 nucleotides are TGTGCCAGCAGCCAAGTTCCAGAGGGCGAGCAGTTCTTC. Residues: CASSQVPEGEQFF. The V call is TRBV3-1, the J call TRBJ2-1; maybe TRBD2 (5 bases). From germline, CDR1 is LGHDT and CDR2 YNNKEL (reference sequence). The CDR3 totals 13 residues. The V end lost 1 base, the J end lost 10 bases, and 11 bases lay between the germline ends.

In DNA, the CDR3 is TGTGCCAGCAGCCCCCGGGACAGGGCCCAAGAGACCCAGTACTTC. Its translation is CASSPRDRAQETQYF. The genes are TRBV3-1 and TRBJ2-5, with 9 bases fitting TRBD1. Germline V gene data show CDR1 as LGHDT and CDR2 as YNNKEL (reference sequence). The junction had 4 bases not matched to a gene; V was cut back by 4 bases and J by 1 base. The CDR3 has 15 amino acids.

The chain combines TRBV19 with TRBJ2-1; TRBD2 agrees at 12 bases. The CDR3 totals 17 residues. Losses at the gene ends were 2 bases for V and 5 bases for J; bases not matched to a gene: 7. Germline lookup yields CDR1 LNHDA and CDR2 SQIVND (reference sequence). CDR3 residues: CASSISSGRAINNEQFF. For the CDR3, the DNA is TGTGCCAGTAGTATATCTAGCGGGAGGGCTATCAACAATGAGCAGTTCTTC.

The V call is TRBV3-1, the J call TRBJ2-1, with 9 bases matching TRBD2. With V trimmed by 1 base and J by 6 bases, 4 bases remained unmatched. Germline assignment: CDR1 LGHDT and CDR2 YNNKEL (reference sequence). CDR3 size: 15 residues. The DNA of the CDR3 is TGTGCCAGCAGCCAAGTTCGCGGGAGGGGCAATGAGCAGTTCTTC. It translates to CASSQVRGRGNEQFF.

This clonotype has just one count. The chain combines TRBV7-2 with TRBJ2-4, with TRBD2 identical over 7 bases. The V and J ends lost 7 bases and 3 bases, in that order; junction bases with no gene match: 9. This CDR3 region has 15 residues. The germline V gene has CDR1 SGHTA and CDR2 FQGNSA. The chain's CDR3 is CASNHRGRVKNIQYF. The CDR3 DNA reads TGTGCCAGCAACCATCGTGGGAGGGTCAAAAACATTCAGTACTTC.

This clonotype was seen a few times. The CDR3 loop is CASSPGANVLTF. CDR3 nucleotides: TGTGCCAGCTCACCTGGGGCCAACGTCCTGACTTTC. The chain links TRBV18 to TRBJ2-6; D remains ambiguous. The CDR3 extends over 12 amino acids. V lost 3 bases and J 3 bases, leaving 0 bases between the germline ends. Per germline, CDR1 KGHSH and CDR2 LQKENI.

This chain connects TRBV29-1 to TRBJ2-3; possibly TRBD1 for D (6 bases). Trimming removed 4 bases at V and 3 bases at J, with 17 bases between. CDR3 length: 15 amino acids. Germline CDR1 SQVTM, CDR2 ANQGSEA. The CDR3 region is CSVAPTGKGTDTQYF. CDR3 DNA: TGCAGCGTTGCCCCCACAGGGAAAGGAACAGATACGCAGTATTTT.

The rearrangement joins TRBV12-3 or TRBV12-4 to TRBJ2-7; D is unresolved. This CDR3 spans 12 amino acids. Trimming took 4 bases from V and 4 from J, leaving 8 bases between them. This chain's CDR3 is CASSSEGYEQYV. DNA of the CDR3: TGTGCCAGCAGTTCCGAAGGATACGAGCAGTACGTC.

This rearrangement joins TRBV9 to TRBJ2-3; tentative D call: TRBD1 (6 bases). Germline loops: CDR1 SGDLS, CDR2 YYNGEE. The CDR3 runs to 13 residues. With 7 bases removed from V and 5 bases from J, the gap between germline ends came to 14 bases. In nucleotides, the CDR3 is TGTGCCAGCTCTATAGGGGGTGAAGATACGCAGTATTTT. As protein: CASSIGGEDTQYF.

This clonotype occurred once. The chain joins TRBV9 to TRBJ2-3; TRBD2 aligns across 8 bases. CDR3 size: 17 residues. Germline CDR1 reads SGDLS; CDR2 reads YYNGEE. V lost 0 bases, J lost 4 bases, and 10 bases stayed unmatched. The CDR3 reads CASSVDGRAGGADTQYF. CDR3 DNA sequence: TGTGCCAGCAGCGTAGACGGGAGGGCCGGCGGGGCAGATACGCAGTATTTT.

The CDR3 reads CASSYPGLAAAKETQYF. The CDR3 region has the DNA TGTGCCAGCAGCTACCCGGGACTAGCGGCCGCAAAAGAGACCCAGTACTTC. The gene calls are TRBV7-9 and TRBJ2-5, with 11 bases fitting TRBD2. This CDR3 has 17 amino acids. V shed 4 bases and J 3 bases; nucleotides not matched to a gene: 10. Germline values: CDR1 SEHNR, CDR2 FQNEAQ (reference sequence).

This chain joins TRBV30 and TRBJ2-5, with TRBD2 matching over 9 bases. The CDR3 runs 14 residues. Germline CDR1 is GTSNPN and CDR2 is SVGIG (reference sequence). With V trimmed by 2 bases and J by 11 bases, 12 bases remained unmatched. The CDR3 DNA sequence: TGTGCCTGGAGTCCGGGGCGCGGGAGGGTTCGTCAGTACTTC. It translates to CAWSPGRGRVRQYF.

The chain uses TRBV3-1 and TRBJ2-1; TRBD2 aligns across 8 bases. V lost 1 base to trimming and J lost 10 bases; unmatched junction nucleotides: 15. The CDR3 spans 17 residues. Germline CDR1 LGHDT, CDR2 YNNKEL (reference sequence). The CDR3 bases are TGTGCCAGCAGCCAAGGTTCGGCTAGCGGGCGGGCGGGGGAGCAGTTCTTC. Translated, it gives CASSQGSASGRAGEQFF.

The chain has TRBV4-2 and TRBJ1-2; D uncertain. The germline V gene encodes CDR1 LGHNA and CDR2 YNFKEQ. The ends were cut back, 0 bases at V and 6 bases at J, with 5 bases in the middle. CDR3 length: 12 residues. The CDR3 is CASSQDLDGYTF. As DNA, the CDR3 is TGTGCCAGCAGCCAAGATCTGGATGGCTACACCTTC.

This sequence joins TRBV29-1 and TRBJ2-1; D is unclear. Germline CDR1 is SQVTM and CDR2 is ANQGSEA. The germline V and J ends were trimmed by 4 bases and 2 bases, with 6 bases remaining between them. This CDR3 is 12 amino acids long. CDR3 sequence reads: CSVVPPYNEQFF. Here the CDR3 DNA reads TGCAGCGTTGTGCCCCCCTACAATGAGCAGTTCTTC.

This clonotype came up once. The genes are TRBV3-1 and TRBJ2-5; TRBD1 matches at 8 bases. Germline V gene sequence: CDR1 LGHDT, CDR2 YNNKEL (reference sequence). The trim removed 1 base at V and 2 bases at J, leaving 3 bases unmatched. The CDR3 contains 15 residues. CDR3 region: CASSQATGAQETQYF. The DNA for the CDR3 is TGTGCCAGCAGCCAAGCGACAGGGGCTCAAGAGACCCAGTACTTC.

The chain links TRBV7-2 to TRBJ2-5; D remains ambiguous. Germline CDR1 reads SGHTA; CDR2 reads FQGNSA. V gave up 1 base and J gave up 5 bases, with 11 bases separating them. The CDR3 length is 14 residues. The CDR3 DNA reads TGTGCCAGCAGCTTAGATGGCTCGAGGGAGACCCAGTACTTC. It is translated as CASSLDGSRETQYF.

This chain uses TRBV29-1 with TRBJ1-2; a possible D gene is TRBD1 (5 bases). The CDR3 consists of 16 residues. In germline, CDR1 is SQVTM, CDR2 ANQGSEA. The V end was cut by 0 bases, the J end by 8 bases, with 22 bases between. The CDR3 is CSVEDFYFRTRDGYTF. As DNA, the CDR3 is TGCAGCGTTGAAGATTTTTACTTCCGGACGAGGGACGGCTACACCTTC.

The chain is built from TRBV18 and TRBJ2-1, with D possibly matching TRBD2 (5 bases). CDR3 length: 17 amino acids. V lost 4 bases and J 0 bases, leaving 16 bases between the germline ends. Germline CDR1 reads KGHSH; CDR2 reads LQKENI. DNA of the CDR3: TGTGCCAGCTCACTCCAGCGGCCTGAAATCTCCTACAATGAGCAGTTCTTC. Amino acid sequence: CASSLQRPEISYNEQFF.

This clonotype was seen only a few times. The rearrangement uses TRBV7-9 and TRBJ1-2, with D tentatively TRBD1 (5 bases). CDR3 length: 13 residues. CDR1 and CDR2 (germline): SEHNR, FQNEAQ (reference sequence). Trimming removed 3 bases at V and 7 bases at J, with 12 bases between. The DNA for the CDR3 is TGTGCCAGCAGCTTGGCCCAGGGTGGTGGCTACACCTTC. This sequence encodes CASSLAQGGGYTF.

This chain links TRBV5-1 with TRBJ2-3, with 7 bases fitting TRBD1. CDR1 is SGHRS and CDR2 is YFSETQ in the germline V gene. V gave up 3 bases and J gave up 0 bases; unmatched junction bases: 7. The CDR3 covers 16 residues. CDR3 nucleotide sequence: TGCGCCAGCAGCTCGTCGCCCAGGGGGAGCACAGATACGCAGTATTTT. Its protein product is CASSSSPRGSTDTQYF.

This clonotype was observed a single time. The CDR3 region is CASSQGPHTQYF. Here the CDR3 DNA reads TGTGCCAGCAGCCAGGGTCCGCATACGCAGTATTTT. The chain has TRBV3-1 and TRBJ2-3; D ambiguous. V was shortened by 3 bases and J by 7 bases, with 8 bases between the two germline ends. The CDR3 sequence is 12 residues long. CDR1 LGHDT and CDR2 YNNKEL come from the germline V gene (reference sequence).

V is TRBV29-1 and J is TRBJ1-1, with TRBD1 as a possible D gene (6 bases). Germline CDR1 and CDR2: SQVTM and ANQGSEA. The CDR3 consists of 14 residues. Trimming stripped 5 bases from V and 3 bases from J, with 16 bases between. The CDR3 DNA sequence: TGCAGCGTTACCGGGCCGGAGGGGGACACTGAAGCTTTCTTT. It specifies CSVTGPEGDTEAFF.

This chain connects TRBV12-3 or TRBV12-4 to TRBJ2-5, with TRBD2 matching 7 bases. The CDR3 is made up of 13 amino acids. The junction had 2 bases not matched to a gene; V was cut back by 5 bases and J by 2 bases. The CDR3 region is CASSGAGQETQYF. The DNA of the CDR3 is TGTGCCAGCAGTGGAGCGGGGCAAGAGACCCAGTACTTC.